This T cell receptor (beta chain) stems from a study of shared clonotypes between healthy human individuals. Germline CDR1 is SGHRS and CDR2 is YFSETQ. Unmatched junction bases numbered 9, after V lost 4 bases and J lost 1 base. CDR3 length: 16 residues. Study-wide findings and caveats: Sharing across four donors was highest in naive CD4 (around 5%) and lowest in memory CD8 (around 0.4%).

This clone has a single count. The antigen remains undetermined. The split of CD4+ cells yielded CD45RA+ naive and CD45RA-negative memory subsets. Researchers ran the assay at a deep level. Sorted-subset replicate PCRs used 150 to 200 ng of genomic DNA. This amount corresponded to approximately 30,000 T cell genomes. Clones were read by immunoSEQ multiplex PCR, and TCRdb kept only the in-frame ones, dropping some. The data contain about 1.5 million clones, under 99% of them singletons. The V gene is TRBV5-1, the J gene TRBJ2-3; 7 bases match TRBD1. What was sequenced was naive CD4+ T cells sorted from blood. Subset reported: CD45RA+ positively selected. The TCR sequence derives from a man aged 30 to 39 in good health. CDR3 region: CASSLQTGRRTDTQYF. For the CDR3, the DNA is TGCGCCAGCAGCCTACAGACAGGGCGGCGCACAGATACGCAGTATTTT.